This entry lists 30 T cell receptor beta chains sequenced from one sample in a study of T-cell memory formation after mild COVID-19. Each CDR3 protein gets one entry after TCRdb re-called the 5' RACE reads with MiXCR. The data hold roughly 510,000 distinct CDR3 sequences, with around a sixth observed a single time. Sequencing input: PBMCs or a T cell subset sorted from them (not recorded which). These receptors came from an adult woman who had mild COVID-19 (a few samples of this study predate the infection). Cell type and time point are not known.

This clonotype occurred a few times. The gene calls are TRBV10-3 and TRBJ1-2; 8 nucleotides align to TRBD1. This CDR3 is built from 15 residues. Trimming at V came to 11 bases and at J to 2 bases, leaving 13 bases not matched to a gene. Germline values: CDR1 ENHRY, CDR2 SYGVKD. CDR3 sequence: CAVSGRQGLNYGYTF. CDR3 nucleotide sequence: TGTGCCGTCTCAGGTCGACAGGGGTTAAACTATGGCTACACCTTC.

In its sample, this clonotype was seen a few times. This sequence joins TRBV12-3 or TRBV12-4 and TRBJ2-2; TRBD1 is a possible D gene (6 bases). The ends were cut back, 10 bases at V and 2 bases at J, with 17 bases in the middle. The CDR3 sequence is 15 residues long. CDR3 coding DNA: TGTGCCACCACTCAGGGGCAGATTAACACCGGGGAGCTGTTTTTT. Its protein is CATTQGQINTGELFF.

The V gene is TRBV4-3, the J gene TRBJ1-3, with TRBD1 matching 7 bases. The V and J ends lost 1 base and 3 bases, in that order; junction bases with no gene match: 6. The CDR3 has 16 amino acids. Germline CDR1 is LGHNA and CDR2 is YSLEER. CDR3 protein: CASSQGGQYDGNTIYF. For the CDR3, the DNA is TGCGCCAGCAGCCAAGGGGGACAGTATGATGGAAACACCATATATTTT.

This clonotype was seen only a few times. The chain couples TRBV2 to TRBJ1-1, with a possible D match to TRBD1 (6 bases). Trimming shortened V by 6 bases and J by 1 base, and 18 bases separated the two germline ends. CDR3 length: 16 residues. Germline CDR1 and CDR2: SNHLY and FYNNEI. The CDR3 DNA reads TGTGCCAGCAGGTACGGGGGGACATTAGCGAACACTGAAGCTTTCTTT. Amino acids: CASRYGGTLANTEAFF.

The chain links TRBV30 to TRBJ1-1, with a tentative D call TRBD1 (5 bases). Per the germline V gene, CDR1 is GTSNPN and CDR2 is SVGIG (reference sequence). The germline V and J ends were trimmed by 2 bases and 2 bases, with 12 bases remaining between them. The CDR3 covers 14 residues. The CDR3 coding sequence is TGTGCCTGGAGTTGGGGACTCCATAACACTGAAGCTTTCTTT. Its protein is CAWSWGLHNTEAFF.

Only one count was recorded for this clonotype. The chain has TRBV10-3 and TRBJ2-1; 8 bases match TRBD1. Per the germline V gene, CDR1 is ENHRY and CDR2 is SYGVKD. V was clipped by 11 bases and J by 6 bases; unmatched bases: 9. The CDR3 is 13 residues long. As DNA, the CDR3 is TGTGCCTCAGGGGGGACAGGCCTCAATGAGCAGTTCTTC. It specifies CASGGTGLNEQFF.

In this sample, this clonotype turned up a few times. The chain employs TRBV2 and TRBJ2-1; D ambiguous. The V end lost 6 bases, the J end lost 9 bases, and 9 bases lay between the germline ends. Germline V gives CDR1 SNHLY, CDR2 FYNNEI. CDR3 length: 11 residues. CDR3 sequence: CASRRISEQFF. The DNA of the CDR3 is TGTGCCAGCAGACGGATCAGTGAGCAGTTCTTC.

This clonotype has a handful of counts. V is TRBV24-1 and J is TRBJ2-3; D is uncertain. In germline, CDR1 is KGHDR, CDR2 SFDVKD. V lost 3 bases and J 6 bases, leaving 12 bases between the germline ends. The CDR3 contains 14 residues. Here the CDR3 DNA reads TGTGCCACCAGTGATCCCAGCAGAGCGGATACGCAGTATTTT. This translates into CATSDPSRADTQYF.

The chain is built from TRBV4-3 and TRBJ2-3; 9 nucleotides align to TRBD1. The CDR3 runs 15 residues. Germline V gene data show CDR1 as LGHNA and CDR2 as YSLEER. V trimming: 4 bases; J trimming: 1 base; junction bases outside the gene matches: 3. CDR3 DNA sequence: TGCGCCAGCAGCCGACGGGACAGGGGCACAGATACGCAGTATTTT. Encoded protein: CASSRRDRGTDTQYF.

The chain is built from TRBV20-1 and TRBJ1-2; no clear D. The CDR3 runs 11 residues. Per the germline V gene, CDR1 is DFQATT and CDR2 is SNEGSKA (reference sequence). Trimming pared 5 bases from V and 1 base from J, leaving 5 bases between. The CDR3 DNA is TGCAGTGCTCGACATAACTATGGCTACACCTTC. Residues: CSARHNYGYTF.

This clonotype was seen at least ten times. This chain joins TRBV7-2 and TRBJ2-1; D not resolved. This CDR3 contains 18 residues. Germline assignment: CDR1 SGHTA and CDR2 FQGNSA. V was cut by 4 bases and J by 4 bases, with 23 bases left in between. The DNA of the CDR3 is TGTGCCAGCAGCTCTGGCTTGGGGATCGGGCCTAGGTACAATGAGCAGTTCTTC. The encoded protein is CASSSGLGIGPRYNEQFF.

The genes are TRBV5-5 and TRBJ2-2; tentatively, D is TRBD2 (7 bases). The CDR3 covers 17 residues. V lost 4 bases and J lost 4, with 20 bases in between. Germline CDR1 and CDR2: SGHKS and YYEKEE (reference sequence). The CDR3 DNA is TGTGCCAGCAGCAACTTACTACTGGGGGGGCCCACCGGGGAGCTGTTTTTT. Protein: CASSNLLLGGPTGELFF.

This clonotype was detected a few times. This chain joins TRBV5-6 and TRBJ2-5; weak D call: TRBD1 (5 bases). CDR1 is SGHDT, CDR2 YYEEEE, per germline. V was clipped by 1 base and J by 1 base, with 8 bases between them. CDR3 length equals 14 residues. CDR3 region: CASSLFDSQETQYF. CDR3 DNA sequence: TGTGCCAGCAGCTTGTTTGACAGCCAAGAGACCCAGTACTTC.

The V call is TRBV5-1, the J call TRBJ2-5; D is uncertain. This CDR3 region has 16 residues. Germline lookup yields CDR1 SGHRS and CDR2 YFSETQ. Trimming took 0 bases from V and 3 from J, leaving 15 bases between them. CDR3: CASSLAPDHKKETQYF. The CDR3 DNA reads TGCGCCAGCAGCTTGGCTCCGGACCATAAGAAAGAGACCCAGTACTTC. The entire variable domain, with the rest obtained from reference TRBV5-1 and TRBJ2-5, is as follows: KAGVTQTPRYLIKTRGQQVTLSCSPISGHRSVSWYQQTPGQGLQFLFEYFSETQRNKGNFPGRFSGRQFSNSRSEMNVSTLELGDSALYLCASSLAPDHKKETQYFGPGTRLLVL.

This clonotype was counted between two and nine times. The rearrangement links TRBV20-1 to TRBJ2-1; D ambiguous. The CDR3 loop spans 14 amino acids. V was clipped by 0 bases and J by 6 bases, with 12 bases between them. CDR1 is DFQATT, CDR2 SNEGSKA, per germline (reference sequence). The CDR3 nucleotides read TGCAGTGCTAGAGATGGAGAGCTGATCAATGAGCAGTTCTTC. It translates to CSARDGELINEQFF.

This clonotype was seen at least ten times. This chain uses TRBV7-2 with TRBJ2-1, with TRBD1 matching 7 bases. The trim removed 1 base at V and 15 bases at J, leaving 3 bases unmatched. Germline assignment: CDR1 SGHTA and CDR2 FQGNSA. The CDR3 runs 11 residues. CDR3 bases: TGTGCCAGCAGCTTAGGACAGGGCTCGTTCTTC. Amino acids: CASSLGQGSFF.

This clonotype was counted between two and nine times. This chain joins TRBV29-1 and TRBJ2-1; 9 bases are shared with TRBD1. The CDR3 totals 16 residues. Per germline, CDR1 SQVTM and CDR2 ANQGSEA. V lost 1 base and J lost 4; bases outside the gene matches: 8. The CDR3 sequence is CSVEGWGTGTYNEQFF. Here the CDR3 DNA reads TGCAGCGTTGAAGGGTGGGGGACAGGGACATACAATGAGCAGTTCTTC.

This clonotype has a handful of counts. The rearrangement joins TRBV7-9 to TRBJ2-7; no firm D call. From germline, CDR1 is SEHNR and CDR2 FQNEAQ (reference sequence). Deletions cut 5 bases from V and 3 bases from J, with 11 bases between. CDR3 size: 13 residues. CDR3 DNA sequence: TGTGCCAGCAGCCCTTACGGTCACTACGAGCAGTACTTC. Translated: CASSPYGHYEQYF.

J is TRBJ2-1 and V is TRBV27, with D possibly being TRBD1 (5 bases). This CDR3 has 15 residues. Germline loops: CDR1 MNHEY, CDR2 SMNVEV (reference sequence). V dropped 3 bases and J dropped 2 bases, with 11 bases sitting between them. In DNA form, the CDR3 reads TGTGCCAGCAGTTTGAAGCAGGGAACCTACAATGAGCAGTTCTTC. This sequence encodes CASSLKQGTYNEQFF.

This clonotype was recorded a few times. The chain carries TRBV4-2 and TRBJ2-1; D is ambiguous. The CDR3 sequence is 17 residues long. V dropped 0 bases and J dropped 0 bases, with 12 bases sitting between them. Germline assignment: CDR1 LGHNA and CDR2 YNFKEQ. CDR3 in DNA: TGTGCCAGCAGCCAAGATCGCTCCGTGGGCTCCTACAATGAGCAGTTCTTC. Its translation: CASSQDRSVGSYNEQFF.

The table lists this clonotype with a few counts. The CDR3: CSVFGMQGTTDTQYF. As DNA, the CDR3 is TGCAGTGTATTTGGGATGCAGGGAACTACAGATACGCAGTATTTT. The chain combines TRBV20-1 with TRBJ2-3, with D possibly TRBD1 on 5 matching bases. Germline-derived CDR1 and CDR2 are DFQATT and SNEGSKA (reference sequence). This CDR3 is 15 amino acids long. V shed 7 bases and J shed 3 bases, with 20 bases lying between them.

As to this clonotype: A much larger clonotype is one base distant, so this may be a read error. The rearrangement joins TRBV2 to TRBJ2-1; no reliable D call. CDR3 size: 13 residues. The germline V and J ends were trimmed by 4 bases and 4 bases, with 8 bases remaining between them. Looked up from germline, CDR1 is SNHLY and CDR2 is FYNNEI. CDR3 nucleotides: TGTGCCAGCAGTGGAGTAGGGTACAATGAGCAGTTCTTC. It yields the protein CASSGVGYNEQFF.

V is TRBV15 and J is TRBJ2-3; D gene ambiguous. CDR1 LNHNV and CDR2 YYDKDF come from the germline V gene (reference sequence). This CDR3 comprises 14 residues. Trimming took 3 bases from V and 6 from J, leaving 13 bases between them. The CDR3: CATSSESEKDTQYF. The CDR3 bases are TGTGCCACCAGCAGTGAAAGCGAGAAGGATACGCAGTATTTT.

V gene TRBV12-5 combines with J gene TRBJ2-5; 7 positions agree with TRBD2. Germline CDR1 reads LGHNT; CDR2 reads FRNRAP. The CDR3 length is 18 residues. The V gene end was trimmed by 7 bases and the J gene end by 5 bases; junction bases not matched to a gene: 22. CDR3 residues: CASAKRAYAGATGETQYF. The CDR3 DNA is TGTGCTAGTGCCAAACGGGCATATGCGGGAGCAACGGGGGAGACCCAGTACTTC.

This clonotype was recorded a few times. The chain links TRBV15 to TRBJ2-7; no firm D call. This CDR3 region has 14 residues. With 0 bases removed from V and 0 bases from J, the gap between germline ends came to 6 bases. Germline V lookup: CDR1 LNHNV, CDR2 YYDKDF (reference sequence). The CDR3 here is CATSRDITSYEQYF. DNA of the CDR3: TGTGCCACCAGCAGAGATATCACCTCCTACGAGCAGTACTTC.

This clonotype has more than one count but fewer than ten. This rearrangement joins TRBV5-1 to TRBJ1-6; TRBD1 matches at 7 bases. The germline gives CDR1 SGHRS, CDR2 YFSETQ. Germline trimming cut 0 bases from V and 7 bases from J; bases unmatched to any gene: 4. This CDR3 has 15 amino acids. CDR3 sequence: CASSLEGGQNSPLHF. The CDR3 bases are TGCGCCAGCAGCTTGGAAGGGGGACAGAATTCACCCCTCCACTTT.

The genes are TRBV7-8 and TRBJ1-5; TRBD1 agrees at 9 bases. CDR3 size: 13 residues. Germline values: CDR1 SGHVS, CDR2 FQNEAQ. After removal of 7 bases from V and 6 bases from J, the junction contained 4 bases not matched to a gene. As DNA, the CDR3 is TGTGCCAGCACGGACAGGGGAGGTCAGCCCCAGCATTTT. Residues: CASTDRGGQPQHF.

The chain uses TRBV20-1 and TRBJ1-1; 8 bases match TRBD1. The CDR3 consists of 14 residues. Germline CDR1 reads DFQATT; CDR2 reads SNEGSKA (reference sequence). After removal of 6 bases from V and 4 bases from J, the junction contained 10 bases not matched to a gene. Here the CDR3 DNA reads TGCAGTGCGAGAAGGACAGGGATTAGCACTGAAGCTTTCTTT. Amino acid sequence: CSARRTGISTEAFF.

The chain joins TRBV24-1 to TRBJ2-7; 11 bases map to TRBD1. This CDR3 has 16 residues. V shed 7 bases, J shed 2 bases, and the junction held 9 bases outside the gene matches. Per germline, CDR1 KGHDR and CDR2 SFDVKD. The CDR3 DNA follows: TGTGCCACCAGCGCTGGGCCGGGACAGGGGGCCTACGAGCAGTACTTC. It specifies CATSAGPGQGAYEQYF.

This clonotype was counted a few times. The chain couples TRBV7-7 to TRBJ2-1, with TRBD2 matching over 10 bases. Germline V gene sequence: CDR1 SSHAT, CDR2 FNYEAQ (reference sequence). This CDR3 region has 15 residues. For the CDR3, the DNA is TGTGCTAGCGGCCCACTAGCGGGACTTAGTAATGAGCAGTTCTTC. Translated, it gives CASGPLAGLSNEQFF.